The 20 T cell receptor beta chains in this list originate from one sample, sequenced in a study of shared clonotypes between healthy human individuals. Repertoires were generated with immunoSEQ multiplex PCR, while TCRdb's copy carries only in-frame clones and drops some. The table lists roughly 490,000 clones, 76% of them singletons. The sample consisted of PBMCs. The receptors were gathered from a woman aged 40 to 49 in good health. Some clones in this sample may be carry-over from other donors' samples.

This chain joins TRBV6-1 and TRBJ1-1, with no clear D. Trimming removed 0 bases at V and 3 bases at J, with 5 bases between. The CDR3 runs to 13 residues. Germline loops: CDR1 MNHNS, CDR2 SASEGT. CDR3 nucleotide sequence: TGTGCCAGCAGTGAAGCGTCTGACACTGAAGCTTTCTTT. This codes for CASSEASDTEAFF.

This chain uses TRBV30 with TRBJ2-1; 14 bases are a match to TRBD2. Germline V gene lookup returns CDR1 GTSNPN and CDR2 SVGIG (reference sequence). The CDR3 sequence is 15 residues long. J lost 10 bases, V lost 2 bases, and 7 bases had no gene match. The CDR3 DNA reads as TGTGCCTGGAGTCCGGGACTAGCGGGAGTTGTGGAGCAGTTCTTC. Amino acids: CAWSPGLAGVVEQFF.

This clone came up once. The rearrangement joins TRBV5-1 to TRBJ2-3; 9 bases match TRBD2. The CDR3 totals 15 residues. Trimming at V came to 4 bases and at J to 1 base, leaving 4 bases not matched to a gene. Germline CDR1 SGHRS, CDR2 YFSETQ. The DNA of the CDR3 is TGCGCCAGCAGCCCGAGGACTAGCGGCACAGATACGCAGTATTTT. It specifies CASSPRTSGTDTQYF.

The chain has TRBV7-2 and TRBJ2-7; D ambiguous. The CDR3 runs to 11 residues. The V end was cut by 0 bases, the J end by 7 bases, with 4 bases between. Germline values: CDR1 SGHTA, CDR2 FQGNSA. The DNA of the CDR3 is TGTGCCAGCAGCTTAGCCGGGGAGCAGTACTTC. Translating gives CASSLAGEQYF.

The rearrangement joins TRBV27 to TRBJ1-1, with D maybe TRBD1 (5 bases). Between the trimmed V and J ends, which lost 3 bases and 4 bases, there was a span of 12 bases. Germline CDR1 and CDR2: MNHEY and SMNVEV (reference sequence). This CDR3 region has 14 residues. The CDR3 region has the DNA TGTGCCAGCAGTTTGGGGGATCGAAGCACTGAAGCTTTCTTT. Residues: CASSLGDRSTEAFF.

The gene calls are TRBV28 and TRBJ1-2, with D unclear. The CDR3 contains 12 residues. The germline V gene has CDR1 MDHEN and CDR2 SYDVKM. Trimming left V 10 bases short and J 0 bases short, with 9 bases between. CDR3 sequence (DNA): TGTGCCACCACTCTTACTAACTATGGCTACACCTTC. It translates to CATTLTNYGYTF.

The chain couples TRBV7-2 to TRBJ2-3; 12 bases fit TRBD2. From germline, CDR1 is SGHTA and CDR2 FQGNSA. V dropped 2 bases and J dropped 4; count of bases not matched to a gene: 4. The length of the CDR3 is 16 residues. CDR3 sequence: CASSLRLAGVADTQYF. Here the CDR3 DNA reads TGTGCCAGCAGCTTAAGACTAGCGGGAGTCGCAGATACGCAGTATTTT. The variable domain in full, completed from reference TRBV7-2 and TRBJ2-3, reads GAGVSQSPSNKVTEKGKDVELRCDPISGHTALYWYRQSLGQGLEFLIYFQGNSAPDKSGLPSDRFSAERTGGSVSTLTIQRTQQEDSAVYLCASSLRLAGVADTQYFGPGTRLTVL.

This chain uses TRBV27 with TRBJ2-3; D may be TRBD2 (5 bases). CDR1 and CDR2 (germline): MNHEY, SMNVEV (reference sequence). The CDR3 length is 11 residues. With 7 bases removed from V and 4 bases from J, the gap between germline ends came to 6 bases. Here the CDR3 reads CASMRADTQYF. In DNA form, the CDR3 reads TGTGCCAGCATGAGGGCAGATACGCAGTATTTT.

The table lists this clone with a few counts. The chain carries TRBV28 and TRBJ2-7, with TRBD1 as a possible D gene (5 bases). This CDR3 spans 15 amino acids. Germline V CDR1 and CDR2: MDHEN, SYDVKM. V was shortened by 5 bases and J by 5 bases, with 19 bases between the two germline ends. The CDR3, as DNA: TGTGCCAGCAGTCCACCAGGGATTCGGATCGACGAGCAGTACTTC. Amino acids: CASSPPGIRIDEQYF.

This clone was seen a few times. The CDR3 nucleotides read TGTGCCAGCAGCCCAGCGGGAGGGACGAACTATGGCTACACCTTC. It encodes CASSPAGGTNYGYTF. The chain joins TRBV4-2 to TRBJ1-2; the D gene is possibly TRBD1 (5 bases). Germline V lookup: CDR1 LGHNA, CDR2 YNFKEQ. There are 15 residues in the CDR3. The V and J ends lost 4 bases and 2 bases respectively, with 14 bases between them.

This clone was counted once. The chain employs TRBV2 and TRBJ2-5, with 9 bases matching TRBD1. This CDR3 has 14 amino acids. The junction had 6 bases not matched to a gene; V was cut back by 5 bases and J by 5 bases. Germline CDR1 SNHLY, CDR2 FYNNEI. CDR3 coding DNA: TGTGCCAGCAGTCCGGGACAGGGCTTTGAGACCCAGTACTTC. It specifies CASSPGQGFETQYF. Looking up the rest from reference TRBV2 and TRBJ2-5 gives the full variable domain: EPEVTQTPSHQVTQMGQEVILRCVPISNHLYFYWYRQILGQKVEFLVSFYNNEISEKSEIFDDQFSVERPDGSNFTLKIRSTKLEDSAMYFCASSPGQGFETQYFGPGTRLLVL.

The chain uses TRBV4-1 and TRBJ2-7, with D uncertain. This CDR3 has 16 amino acids. Germline-derived CDR1 and CDR2 are MGHRA and YSYEKL. Trimming stripped 0 bases from V and 2 bases from J, with 14 bases between. The CDR3 is CASSQDGRNPAYEQYF. CDR3 in DNA: TGCGCCAGCAGCCAAGATGGCCGAAACCCGGCCTACGAGCAGTACTTC.

The chain links TRBV2 to TRBJ2-1; perhaps TRBD2 as D (6 bases). The CDR3 has 15 amino acids. CDR1 SNHLY and CDR2 FYNNEI come from the germline V gene. V lost 4 bases and J 0 bases, leaving 10 bases between the germline ends. The CDR3 coding sequence is TGTGCCAGCAGTGGGGCGGGAAGCTCCTACAATGAGCAGTTCTTC. This encodes CASSGAGSSYNEQFF.

The V gene is TRBV27, the J gene TRBJ2-6, with 9 bases aligning to TRBD1. The V and J ends lost 6 bases and 4 bases, in that order; junction bases with no gene match: 4. CDR1 MNHEY and CDR2 SMNVEV come from the germline V gene (reference sequence). The CDR3 runs 15 residues. In DNA form, the CDR3 reads TGTGCCAGCAGGCGGACAGGGGAAGGGGCCAACGTCCTGACTTTC. This gives the protein CASRRTGEGANVLTF.

The chain employs TRBV23-1 and TRBJ1-5; maybe TRBD1 (6 bases). TRBV23-1 is an open reading frame whose function is uncertain. The CDR3 has 18 residues. The ends were cut back, 0 bases at V and 6 bases at J, with 21 bases in the middle. The CDR3: CASSQSRGGGTFCQPQHF. The CDR3 nucleotides are TGCGCCAGCAGTCAATCGAGGGGAGGGGGGACCTTTTGTCAGCCCCAGCATTTT.

Here the CDR3 DNA reads TGTGCCAGCAGCTTTAGCCGGGGCGCAGATACGCAGTATTTT. This encodes CASSFSRGADTQYF. The chain uses TRBV7-6 and TRBJ2-3, with D perhaps being TRBD1 or TRBD2 (5 bases each). The V gene lost 3 bases and the J gene lost 4 bases, with 11 bases spanning the gap. The CDR3 runs to 14 residues. Per germline, CDR1 SGHVS and CDR2 FNYEAQ.

The sample holds many counts of this clone. The chain couples TRBV4-3 to TRBJ2-1; 10 bases fit TRBD2. CDR1 LGHNA and CDR2 YSLEER come from the germline V gene. The V segment lost 1 base and the J segment 10 bases; nucleotides outside the gene matches: 13. The CDR3 runs to 17 residues. The CDR3 sequence: CASSQGEREGFRQEQFF. CDR3 DNA sequence: TGCGCCAGCAGCCAAGGGGAGCGGGAGGGGTTCCGTCAAGAGCAGTTCTTC.

This clone was counted a single time. The V and J genes are TRBV19 and TRBJ1-2, with 12 bases identical to TRBD1. J was trimmed by 3 bases and V by 7 bases; bases with no gene match: 6. The CDR3 runs 15 residues. Germline values: CDR1 LNHDA, CDR2 SQIVND (reference sequence). The chain's CDR3 is CASTSGTGGHYGYTF. The CDR3 DNA follows: TGTGCCAGTACCTCCGGGACAGGGGGCCACTATGGCTACACCTTC.

The chain employs TRBV5-1 and TRBJ2-2; 8 bases agree with TRBD1. J was trimmed by 0 bases and V by 3 bases; bases with no gene match: 1. The CDR3 consists of 15 residues. In germline, CDR1 is SGHRS, CDR2 YFSETQ. The DNA for the CDR3 is TGCGCCAGCAGCTCAGGGGGCCCGAACACCGGGGAGCTGTTTTTT. Its protein is CASSSGGPNTGELFF.

V gene TRBV27 combines with J gene TRBJ2-5; 10 nucleotides align to TRBD2. The CDR3 extends over 16 amino acids. V lost 2 bases and J lost 5; bases outside the gene matches: 8. Germline CDR1 and CDR2: MNHEY and SMNVEV (reference sequence). DNA of the CDR3: TGTGCCAGCAGTTTAACCATAGCGGGAGGTGGGGAGACCCAGTACTTC. Translation gives CASSLTIAGGGETQYF.